Below are 30 T cell receptor beta chains sequenced from a single sample in a study of control samples from healthy donors and cancer patients. Assay used: immunoSEQ multiplex PCR; TCRdb lists only in-frame clones, some missing. The profile shows around 130,000 clones, about 90% of them singletons. The sample taken for sequencing was PBMCs. Receptor source: a man aged 45 to 65 with head and neck cancer.

The chain combines TRBV7-9 with TRBJ1-2, with 12 bases that match TRBD1. Losses at the gene ends were 3 bases for V and 2 bases for J; bases not matched to a gene: 10. The CDR3 covers 18 residues. The germline V gene encodes CDR1 SEHNR and CDR2 FQNEAQ (reference sequence). The CDR3 loop is CASSFTPGQGAINYGYTF. For the CDR3, the DNA is TGTGCCAGCAGCTTTACGCCGGGACAGGGGGCCATAAACTATGGCTACACCTTC.

The rearrangement links TRBV12-3 or TRBV12-4 to TRBJ1-5, with TRBD1 identical over 10 bases. After removal of 6 bases from V and 5 bases from J, the junction contained 1 base not matched to a gene. The CDR3 runs 13 residues. The CDR3 spells CASRGQGYQPQHF. CDR3 DNA sequence: TGTGCCAGCAGGGGACAGGGGTATCAGCCCCAGCATTTT.

Here the CDR3 DNA reads TGTGCCAGCAGCTATACTAGCGGCAAAAACATTCAGTACTTC. Its protein is CASSYTSGKNIQYF. The chain uses TRBV13 and TRBJ2-4; 8 bases align to TRBD2. Germline CDR1 reads PRHDT; CDR2 reads FYEKMQ (reference sequence). The CDR3 consists of 14 residues. J gave up 3 bases and V 4 bases, and 2 bases lay outside the gene matches.

The V and J genes are TRBV6-5 and TRBJ1-1; 11 bases match TRBD1. This CDR3 has 14 amino acids. The junction had 9 bases not matched to a gene; V was cut back by 8 bases and J by 7 bases. Per germline, CDR1 MNHEY and CDR2 SVGAGI. This CDR3 is CASYPGQGGYEAFF. As DNA, the CDR3 is TGTGCCAGCTATCCGGGACAGGGGGGTTATGAAGCTTTCTTT.

This rearrangement joins TRBV7-6 to TRBJ1-1, with D possibly matching TRBD1 (6 bases). Per the germline V gene, CDR1 is SGHVS and CDR2 is FNYEAQ. V was shortened by 5 bases and J by 4 bases, with 11 bases between the two germline ends. The CDR3 runs to 13 residues. CDR3 in amino acids: CASSTGQLTEAFF. The CDR3 DNA reads TGTGCCAGCAGCACCGGACAGCTCACTGAAGCTTTCTTT.

The chain joins TRBV20-1 to TRBJ2-5; 7 positions agree with TRBD1. After removal of 3 bases from V and 1 base from J, the junction contained 2 bases not matched to a gene. Germline V gene lookup returns CDR1 DFQATT and CDR2 SNEGSKA (reference sequence). The CDR3 runs to 13 residues. The chain's CDR3 is CSASHRGQETQYF. The CDR3 region has the DNA TGCAGTGCTAGTCACAGGGGCCAAGAGACCCAGTACTTC.

The chain joins TRBV7-2 to TRBJ2-5; D remains unclear. This CDR3 is 13 amino acids long. Germline-derived CDR1 and CDR2 are SGHTA and FQGNSA. Trimming pared 1 base from V and 0 bases from J, leaving 3 bases between. CDR3 sequence reads: CASSLEHQETQYF. Written as DNA, the CDR3 is TGTGCCAGCAGCTTAGAACACCAAGAGACCCAGTACTTC.

In nucleotides, the CDR3 is TGTGCCAGCAGCAATCTTCGGGAAGGGAACACCGGGGAGCTGTTTTTT. Translated: CASSNLREGNTGELFF. J is TRBJ2-2 and V is TRBV21-1; TRBD2 was called by the table and not checked on the DNA. TRBV21-1 is listed as a pseudogene. The CDR3 sequence is 16 residues long.

The V call is TRBV6-5, the J call TRBJ1-5; D possibly corresponds to TRBD1 (6 bases). Trimming pared 7 bases from V and 6 bases from J, leaving 13 bases between. Germline CDR1 and CDR2: MNHEY and SVGAGI. This CDR3 has 13 residues. CDR3 nucleotides: TGTGCCAGCAAGAGACAGGATCTTCAGCCCCAGCATTTT. Its translation: CASKRQDLQPQHF.

The chain employs TRBV5-1 and TRBJ2-1; 9 bases fit TRBD1. The CDR3 extends over 15 amino acids. The germline CDR1 and CDR2 sequences are SGHRS and YFSETQ. Trimming removed 0 bases from V and 6 bases from J; junction bases left unmatched: 4. CDR3 coding DNA: TGCGCCAGCAGCTTGGCCCGGACAGGGGCCAATGAGCAGTTCTTC. Amino acid sequence: CASSLARTGANEQFF. Full variable domain (remainder filled in from reference TRBV5-1 and TRBJ2-1): KAGVTQTPRYLIKTRGQQVTLSCSPISGHRSVSWYQQTPGQGLQFLFEYFSETQRNKGNFPGRFSGRQFSNSRSEMNVSTLELGDSALYLCASSLARTGANEQFFGPGTRLTVL.

The V call is TRBV28, the J call TRBJ2-2; D is tentatively TRBD1 or TRBD2 (5 bases each). Trimming stripped 3 bases from V and 4 bases from J, with 21 bases between. The length of the CDR3 is 18 residues. The V gene's germline CDR1 is MDHEN and CDR2 SYDVKM. The DNA for the CDR3 is TGTGCCAGCAGTTTCCCCACCGGGACCCCACGACCCACCGGGGAGCTGTTTTTT. Translated, it gives CASSFPTGTPRPTGELFF.

This chain uses TRBV10-3 with TRBJ1-2; D gene ambiguous. V was cut by 3 bases and J by 5 bases, with 13 bases left in between. Germline CDR1 reads ENHRY; CDR2 reads SYGVKD. The CDR3 contains 14 residues. Written as DNA, the CDR3 is TGTGCCATCAGTGATCACCCTGACCGGTATGGCTACACCTTC. Translating it yields CAISDHPDRYGYTF.

The chain employs TRBV4-1 and TRBJ1-1, with 7 positions matching TRBD1. V shed 1 base and J 6 bases; nucleotides not matched to a gene: 11. The germline CDR1 and CDR2 sequences are MGHRA and YSYEKL. This CDR3 has 16 residues. CDR3 region: CASSQGPTGSFAEAFF. CDR3 coding DNA: TGCGCCAGCAGCCAAGGCCCGACAGGGAGTTTCGCTGAAGCTTTCTTT.

The gene calls are TRBV24-1 and TRBJ2-1, with 7 positions matching TRBD1. The CDR3 contains 15 residues. Germline CDR1 is KGHDR and CDR2 is SFDVKD. Germline trimming cut 5 bases from V and 6 bases from J; bases unmatched to any gene: 9. The CDR3 loop reads CATSVHLTGTNEQFF. CDR3 nucleotides: TGTGCCACCAGTGTCCATCTGACAGGGACCAATGAGCAGTTCTTC.

The chain is built from TRBV11-2 and TRBJ1-1; D unresolved. The CDR3 consists of 13 residues. V shed 6 bases and J shed 11 bases, with 19 bases lying between them. The V gene's germline CDR1 is SGHAT and CDR2 FQNNGV. The CDR3 sequence is CASSSTGAEVAFF. CDR3 DNA sequence: TGTGCCAGCAGTAGTACGGGAGCTGAGGTGGCTTTCTTT.

This chain uses TRBV5-4 with TRBJ1-1; D may be TRBD1 (5 bases). This CDR3 region has 15 residues. In germline, CDR1 is SGHNT, CDR2 YYREEE (reference sequence). Trimming took 4 bases from V and 6 from J, leaving 19 bases between them. CDR3 sequence (DNA): TGTGCCAGCAGCGAAGACAGATCTAAAAATCCTGAAGCTTTCTTT. This gives the protein CASSEDRSKNPEAFF.

This clone has just one count. The chain has TRBV11-2 and TRBJ1-6; TRBD1 is a possible D gene (5 bases). Trimming pared 6 bases from V and 6 bases from J, leaving 18 bases between. This CDR3 contains 16 residues. Germline CDR1 is SGHAT and CDR2 is FQNNGV. The CDR3 sequence is CASRPSGGLGNSPLHF. The CDR3 nucleotides are TGTGCCAGCAGACCCAGTGGGGGGTTGGGTAATTCACCCCTCCACTTT.

This sequence joins TRBV12-3 or TRBV12-4 and TRBJ1-5, with D possibly matching TRBD1 (6 bases). This CDR3 comprises 13 residues. Trimming pared 6 bases from V and 7 bases from J, leaving 13 bases between. CDR3 DNA: TGTGCCAGCAGCACAGGGATTTGGCAGCCCCAGCATTTT. It encodes CASSTGIWQPQHF.

The CDR3 is CASSRDTQYTGELFF. The CDR3 coding sequence is TGTGCCAGCAGCCGGGACACCCAATACACCGGGGAGCTGTTTTTT. The chain joins TRBV5-5 to TRBJ2-2; D is perhaps TRBD1 (6 bases). This CDR3 has 15 residues. The germline CDR1 and CDR2 sequences are SGHKS and YYEKEE (reference sequence). The V end was cut by 4 bases, the J end by 3 bases, with 13 bases between.

The chain employs TRBV18 and TRBJ1-4; 11 bases are shared with TRBD1. V lost 5 bases to trimming and J lost 6 bases; unmatched junction nucleotides: 5. In germline, CDR1 is KGHSH, CDR2 LQKENI. The CDR3 length is 15 residues. The CDR3 bases are TGTGCCAGCTCAACCGGACAGGGGGCTGATGAAAAACTGTTTTTT. Protein sequence: CASSTGQGADEKLFF.

The chain recombines TRBV28 with TRBJ2-7; no definite D call. CDR3 size: 12 residues. Trimming removed 8 bases at V and 6 bases at J, with 14 bases between. Germline V gene sequence: CDR1 MDHEN, CDR2 SYDVKM. CDR3 loop: CASGPGLSEQYF. CDR3 in DNA: TGTGCCAGCGGCCCGGGCCTTAGCGAGCAGTACTTC.

The chain's CDR3 is CASSGPDRGNTGELFF. DNA of the CDR3: TGTGCCAGCAGCGGTCCGGACAGGGGCAACACCGGGGAGCTGTTTTTT. The V gene is TRBV9, the J gene TRBJ2-2; TRBD1 matches 9 bases. Trimming removed 3 bases from V and 2 bases from J; junction bases left unmatched: 5. This CDR3 is built from 16 residues. Germline values: CDR1 SGDLS, CDR2 YYNGEE. The whole variable domain, remainder taken from reference TRBV9 and TRBJ2-2, is DSGVTQTPKHLITATGQRVTLRCSPRSGDLSVYWYQQSLDQGLQFLIQYYNGEERAKGNILERFSAQQFPDLHSELNLSSLELGDSALYFCASSGPDRGNTGELFFGEGSRLTVL.

V is TRBV13 and J is TRBJ2-1, with TRBD2 matching over 7 bases. With 3 bases clipped from V and 0 bases from J, the junction kept 2 bases outside the gene matches. This CDR3 contains 15 residues. Germline CDR1 is PRHDT and CDR2 is FYEKMQ (reference sequence). CDR3 sequence: CASSFRTSSYNEQFF. Written as DNA, the CDR3 is TGTGCCAGCAGCTTCAGGACTAGCTCCTACAATGAGCAGTTCTTC.

V and J are TRBV28 and TRBJ2-7; TRBD1 agrees at 8 bases. CDR1 is MDHEN and CDR2 is SYDVKM in the germline V gene. Losses at the gene ends were 4 bases for V and 4 bases for J; bases not matched to a gene: 27. The CDR3 runs to 21 residues. CDR3 sequence reads: CASSSNLPGQVWSGTGYEQYF. CDR3 coding DNA: TGTGCCAGCAGTTCCAACCTCCCGGGACAGGTATGGTCGGGCACGGGGTACGAGCAGTACTTC.

The chain joins TRBV2 to TRBJ2-7, with 10 bases aligning to TRBD1. The CDR3 has 14 residues. J lost 2 bases, V lost 6 bases, and 4 bases had no gene match. Germline V gene lookup returns CDR1 SNHLY and CDR2 FYNNEI. The CDR3 region is CASSPGTGAYEQYF. CDR3 DNA sequence: TGTGCCAGCAGCCCCGGGACAGGGGCCTACGAGCAGTACTTC.

The rearrangement uses TRBV19 and TRBJ2-1, with D perhaps TRBD1 or TRBD2 (5 bases each). Germline V CDR1 and CDR2: LNHDA, SQIVND (reference sequence). This CDR3 has 14 amino acids. V lost 10 bases and J 2 bases, leaving 15 bases between the germline ends. The CDR3 DNA sequence: TGTGCCACCCCGGACTGGGGCACCTACAATGAGCAGTTCTTC. Its translation: CATPDWGTYNEQFF.

The V gene is TRBV5-3, the J gene TRBJ1-4, with a weak D call TRBD1 (5 bases). TRBV5-3 is an open reading frame whose function is uncertain. The CDR3 covers 15 residues. Trimming took 5 bases from V and 0 from J, leaving 11 bases between them. CDR3 protein: CARRQDIATNEKLFF. In DNA, the CDR3 is TGTGCCAGAAGGCAGGACATCGCAACTAATGAAAAACTGTTTTTT.

A single count supports this clone. The chain carries TRBV6-5 and TRBJ2-2; 10 bases match TRBD2. The junction had 5 bases not matched to a gene; V was cut back by 6 bases and J by 4 bases. This CDR3 is built from 15 residues. Germline values: CDR1 MNHEY, CDR2 SVGAGI. CDR3 nucleotide sequence: TGTGCCAGCAGCCTCCAGCGGGGGGGCACCGGGGAGCTGTTTTTT. Protein sequence: CASSLQRGGTGELFF.

This chain joins TRBV2 and TRBJ2-2; 7 positions match TRBD2. The germline V gene encodes CDR1 SNHLY and CDR2 FYNNEI. Trimming cost V 4 bases and J 8 bases; bases outside gene matches: 13. The CDR3 extends over 16 amino acids. The DNA of the CDR3 is TGTGCCAGCAGTGGGGCAGCGGGGCTCTCCGGGGGGGAGCTGTTTTTT. Its translation is CASSGAAGLSGGELFF.

This CDR3 reads CASTWAGRVQETQYF. The DNA for the CDR3 is TGTGCCAGCACTTGGGCAGGGAGGGTCCAAGAGACCCAGTACTTC. The V gene is TRBV28, the J gene TRBJ2-5; 7 bases are shared with TRBD2. The length of the CDR3 is 15 residues. Germline-derived CDR1 and CDR2 are MDHEN and SYDVKM. Trimming took 7 bases from V and 1 from J; bases not matched to a gene: 9. The full variable domain, with the rest looked up from reference TRBV28 and TRBJ2-5, is DVKVTQSSRYLVKRTGEKVFLECVQDMDHENMFWYRQDPGLGLRLIYFSYDVKMKEKGDIPEGYSVSREKKERFSLILESASTNQTSMYLCASTWAGRVQETQYFGPGTRLLVL.